These 5 T cell receptor beta chains came from one sample sequenced in a study of vaccination and CD4 T cells after COVID-19. The antigens these receptors bind are not known. The Oncomine TCR Beta short-read assay sequenced DNA from cultured CD4+ T cells. MiXCR, applied by TCRdb to the PCR reads, yields one record per CDR3 protein. Found here are about 20,000 distinct CDR3 sequences, 50% to 70% of them singletons; the top ten hold 8% to 9.5%. Described treatment: approximately nine-day PBMC culture with coronavirus spike peptide pools or control peptides (ViraFEST assay). The source was CD4+ T cells from blood, cultured in vitro, collected after SARS-CoV-2 vaccination. The source is a human donor who had recovered from COVID-19.

J is TRBJ1-1 and V is TRBV10-1; the D is unclear. Trimming removed 0 bases at V and 6 bases at J, with 11 bases between. The length of the CDR3 is 14 residues. Per germline, CDR1 WNHNN and CDR2 SYGVQD (reference sequence). The CDR3 nucleotides read TGCGCCAGCAGTGAGTCAGCGGCAGCCCCTGAAGCTTTCTTT. As protein: CASSESAAAPEAFF.

The rearrangement joins TRBV6-2 or TRBV6-3 to TRBJ2-7, with D tentatively TRBD1 (6 bases). Germline V CDR1 and CDR2: MNHEY, SVGEGT. V shed 5 bases and J shed 1 base, with 15 bases lying between them. This CDR3 comprises 15 residues. The DNA for the CDR3 is TGTGCCAGCAGTACAGGGACGGAGGTTTCCTACGAGCAGTACTTC. This gives the protein CASSTGTEVSYEQYF.

This clonotype was seen a single time. This chain joins TRBV6-5 and TRBJ1-1, with D possibly being TRBD1 (5 bases). The CDR3 spans 14 residues. V was cut by 0 bases and J by 5 bases, with 10 bases left in between. CDR1 is MNHEY, CDR2 SVGAGI, per germline. The CDR3 coding sequence is TGTGCCAGCAGTTACTCCCTCGGGGGGACTGAAGCTTTCTTT. Translation gives CASSYSLGGTEAFF.

The chain joins TRBV7-9 to TRBJ2-3, with D unclear. From germline, CDR1 is SEHNR and CDR2 FQNEAQ (reference sequence). V dropped 1 base and J dropped 6 bases, with 5 bases sitting between them. This CDR3 region has 12 residues. In nucleotides, the CDR3 is TGTGCCAGCAGCTTAGTTGGCGATACGCAGTATTTT. Encoded protein: CASSLVGDTQYF.

The V gene is TRBV4-1, the J gene TRBJ1-2, with D maybe TRBD1 (5 bases). Germline assignment: CDR1 MGHRA and CDR2 YSYEKL. V shed 0 bases and J shed 4 bases, with 9 bases lying between them. The CDR3 runs 14 residues. CDR3 coding DNA: TGCGCCAGCAGCCAAGATCCAGGGCTCTATGGCTACACCTTC. Protein product: CASSQDPGLYGYTF.